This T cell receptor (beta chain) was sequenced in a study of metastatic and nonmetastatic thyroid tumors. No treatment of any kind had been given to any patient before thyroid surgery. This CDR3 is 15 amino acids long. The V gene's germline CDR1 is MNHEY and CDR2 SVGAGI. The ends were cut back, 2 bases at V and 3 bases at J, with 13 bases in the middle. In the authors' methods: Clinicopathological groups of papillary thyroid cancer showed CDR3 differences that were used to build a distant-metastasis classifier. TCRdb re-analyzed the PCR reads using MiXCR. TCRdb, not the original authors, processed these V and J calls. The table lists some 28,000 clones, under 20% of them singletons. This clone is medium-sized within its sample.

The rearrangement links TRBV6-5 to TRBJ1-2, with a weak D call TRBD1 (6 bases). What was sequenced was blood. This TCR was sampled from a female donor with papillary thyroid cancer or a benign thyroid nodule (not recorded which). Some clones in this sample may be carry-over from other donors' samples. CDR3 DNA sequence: TGTGCCAGCAGTTACGGCACAGGGTGGGACTATGGCTACACCTTC. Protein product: CASSYGTGWDYGYTF.